The T cell receptor (beta chain) described here comes from a study of T cells in Graves' hyperthyroidism and ophthalmopathy (dated by TCRdb to the late 2010s). Looking at the study overall: Peripheral blood was sampled at the time of initial diagnosis, prior to any treatment. An independent validation cohort of under 20 hyperthyroidism patients and over 15 patients who later progressed to ophthalmopathy tested prospective prediction of ophthalmopathy. TCR V-J signatures able to tell the groups apart were searched for in a discovery cohort of 95 to 100 patients, of whom 43 had Graves' ophthalmopathy and 57 had stable Graves' hyperthyroidism. After sampling, hyperthyroidism patients received methimazole starting at 30 mg daily, and ophthalmopathy patients received high-dose intravenous methylprednisolone. The paper reports TCR Vbeta CDR3 sequencing of some 140 peripheral blood samples: approximately 43 ophthalmopathy, approximately 74 hyperthyroidism and around 17 progressor patients. The roughly 100 discovery patients were randomly split 7:3 into training and test sets. The study also compared thyroid tissue and blood T-cell repertoires from 6 or 7 Graves' hyperthyroidism patients. Broader findings and caveats from the paper: In validation, progression to ophthalmopathy was predicted by the model with roughly 71% sensitivity and around 75% specificity, a median of roughly 6.4 months before onset. Blood samples also contained most of the expanded thyroid clonotypes (frequency above 0.001), which suggests that blood repertoires may reflect thyroid immune responses. No statistical method was used to fix the sample size in advance, and group allocation was not hidden from the investigators. Ophthalmopathy was separated from stable hyperthyroidism by a 13 V-J signature model, with 87.88% sensitivity and approximately 84% specificity obtained in cross-validation and 80%/75% obtained in testing.

TCR beta CDR3 regions were amplified from RNA transcripts. For the first round of RT-PCR on the TCR CDR3, the HTBI primer set was used together with the Qiagen OneStep RT-PCR kit. Libraries were constructed in a second round of multiplex PCR, after which size selection and purification were carried out. Paired-end sequencing of the libraries was performed with 100 bp reads on an Illumina HiSeq2000. The authors processed their data as follows. SOAPnuke was used to process the raw data, removing reads that contained adapters or uncalled bases, had a mean Phred below 15, or lacked an exact match to the constant primer or identifier. High-quality paired reads were merged with COPE v1.2.5, and unique nucleotide sequences were defined as clonotypes. MiTCR v1.1 was used to align clonotypes to the IMGT TRBV, TRBD and TRBJ reference segments. Only V-J combinations with frequency above 0.0001, covering 99% to 99.2% of repertoires, were analysed. The TCS score was defined as F50 (clonal expansion) divided by E x V (chaos), with BLOSUM62-based TCRdist calculated between CDR3 peptides within each V-J. Welch's t-statistics and random forest reduced around 520 V-J features to 13, which were used in a naive Bayes classifier (R e1071). Clones were called with MiXCR by TCRdb after fastp trimmed the public reads at Q25, and only in-frame beta chains were retained. One record per CDR3 amino acid sequence lists the most common genes and DNA. None of the V and J calls come from the authors' own analysis; TCRdb made them. The sample contains approximately 360,000 distinct CDR3 sequences, approximately 14% of them found a single time. The ten largest clones take up about 27% of the sample.

The hyperthyroidism patients were between 18 and 65 years old and newly diagnosed, with a disease duration of less than 2 months. Patients with uncontrolled infections, other autoimmune diseases, pregnancy or lactation were excluded. Diagnoses were established on the basis of clinical symptoms, serum thyroxine and TRAb, thyroid ultrasound, and orbital computed tomography. Blood from progressor patients was collected at the time of first diagnosis with hyperthyroidism, before any ophthalmopathy symptoms had appeared. PBMCs were separated from around 9.1 ml of fresh peripheral blood using Ficoll-Paque density gradient centrifugation. Patients classed as progressors first received a Graves' hyperthyroidism diagnosis and then went on to develop ophthalmopathy during follow-up. Total RNA was extracted using Trizol reagent, and RNA quality was assessed on an Agilent 2100 Bioanalyzer. Points on this clonotype: Its target antigen remains unknown. Nothing much larger sits one base from this clone, and base qualities are not available.

The material sequenced was blood. The clonotype was recovered from a woman between 18 and 29 years old with Graves' hyperthyroidism that later progressed to Graves' ophthalmopathy.

The DNA sequence is TGCAGTGCCTATAGCGGAGCGGCCCAAGAGACCCAGTACTTC. The encoded protein is CSAYSGAAQETQYF. The V and J genes are TRBV20-1 and TRBJ2-5; a weak D assignment points to TRBD2 (6 bases agree). The V and J ends are trimmed by 6 bases and 1 base, leaving 15 bases between them. From the cysteine through the phenylalanine, the CDR3 covers 14 amino acids. Of the read, only the CDR3 DNA is kept; its 42 bases are in frame from base 1. CDR1 and CDR2, per the germline V gene (reference sequence), are DFQATT and SNEGSKA.